This T cell receptor (beta chain) emerged from a study of blood T cells in healthy people across ages. The CDR3 contains 14 residues. The V end lost 5 bases, the J end lost 4 bases, and 17 bases lay between the germline ends. Germline lookup yields CDR1 DFQATT and CDR2 SNEGSKA (reference sequence). Primed by a sample-barcoded 5' primer and a J-beta primer mix, a second PCR proceeded for 7 to 11 cycles. TCRdb analysed the 5' RACE reads with MiXCR anew, one entry per CDR3 protein. Seen here are over 1,500,000 distinct CDR3 sequences, about 39% observed once, and the top ten hold roughly 23%. The V call is TRBV20-1, the J call TRBJ1-1; D remains ambiguous. The TCR was taken from a human donor in good health. Sequencing input: blood. The CDR3: CSAGREEGITEAFF. CDR3 in DNA: TGCAGTGCTGGGAGGGAGGAAGGCATCACTGAAGCTTTCTTT.